The 29 T cell receptor beta chains below come from one sample, sequenced in a study of Ad26.COV2.S vaccination and SARS-CoV-2 variants. Repertoires were generated with immunoSEQ multiplex PCR, while TCRdb's copy carries only in-frame clones and drops some. Here the sample spans 440,000 or so clones, 80% to 95% being singletons. Treatment denoted: 15 to 20 received Ad26.COV2.S at low or high dose, single or two shots; about 5 received placebo; per-sample allocation not given. All samples were drawn on day 63, counting from the first vaccine or placebo injection. The starting material was peripheral blood, obtained in a trial of Ad26.COV2.S vaccine versus placebo. All receptors derive from a person aged 18 to 65 who received the Ad26.COV2.S COVID-19 vaccine or a placebo.

The chain links TRBV14 to TRBJ2-3; D tentatively fits TRBD1 or TRBD2 (5 bases each). Germline values: CDR1 SGHDN, CDR2 FVKESK. The CDR3 has 16 residues. V gave up 1 base and J gave up 6 bases, with 17 bases separating them. The CDR3 DNA reads as TGTGCCAGCAGCCAAGGACGACGGGACCCATGGGATACGCAGTATTTT. It is translated as CASSQGRRDPWDTQYF.

V usage is TRBV7-9 and J usage is TRBJ2-3, with a tentative D call TRBD1 (5 bases). The CDR3 runs to 17 residues. The V and J ends lost 5 bases and 0 bases respectively, with 18 bases between them. The V gene's germline CDR1 is SEHNR and CDR2 FQNEAQ (reference sequence). The CDR3 coding sequence is TGTGCCAGCAGCGCTATGAAGACAGTTGCTAGCACAGATACGCAGTATTTT. Translation gives CASSAMKTVASTDTQYF.

V is TRBV19 and J is TRBJ2-1; 10 bases map to TRBD2. Germline CDR1 LNHDA, CDR2 SQIVND (reference sequence). Trimming removed 0 bases from V and 3 bases from J; junction bases left unmatched: 2. The CDR3 sequence is 16 residues long. The CDR3 nucleotides read TGTGCCAGTAGTATAGAGACTAGCGGGTTCTACAATGAGCAGTTCTTC. Its translation is CASSIETSGFYNEQFF.

The V and J genes are TRBV20-1 and TRBJ2-3; D is unresolved. V was shortened by 3 bases and J by 4 bases, with 5 bases between the two germline ends. This CDR3 is 11 amino acids long. Germline-derived CDR1 and CDR2 are DFQATT and SNEGSKA (reference sequence). CDR3: CSASKPDTQYF. The CDR3 coding sequence is TGCAGTGCTAGTAAACCAGATACGCAGTATTTT.

V gene TRBV5-6 combines with J gene TRBJ1-4, with TRBD1 matching 7 bases. CDR1 and CDR2 from the germline V gene are SGHDT and YYEEEE. With 2 bases clipped from V and 8 bases from J, the junction kept 6 bases outside the gene matches. This CDR3 region has 14 residues. CDR3 loop: CASSFQGEGEKLFF. The DNA of the CDR3 is TGTGCCAGCAGCTTCCAGGGGGAGGGAGAAAAACTGTTTTTT. The whole variable domain, remainder taken from reference TRBV5-6 and TRBJ1-4, is DAGVTQSPTHLIKTRGQQVTLRCSPKSGHDTVSWYQQALGQGPQFIFQYYEEEERQRGNFPDRFSGHQFPNYSSELNVNALLLGDSALYLCASSFQGEGEKLFFGSGTQLSVL.

The genes are TRBV28 and TRBJ1-3; possibly TRBD1 for D (6 bases). CDR3 length: 15 amino acids. Germline V gives CDR1 MDHEN, CDR2 SYDVKM. V was pared by 6 bases and J by 2 bases, with 14 bases between. The chain's CDR3 is CASRHRTVTGNTIYF. The CDR3 DNA reads TGTGCCAGCAGACACCGGACAGTAACTGGAAACACCATATATTTT.

This clone was found a few times. The chain has TRBV7-9 and TRBJ1-2, with 7 bases aligning to TRBD1. The CDR3 has 15 residues. Germline V CDR1 and CDR2: SEHNR, FQNEAQ (reference sequence). V gave up 5 bases and J gave up 2 bases; unmatched junction bases: 8. This CDR3 reads CASSPKGAANYGYTF. CDR3 DNA: TGTGCCAGCAGCCCGAAGGGGGCAGCAAACTATGGCTACACCTTC.

The chain couples TRBV28 to TRBJ2-7, with 9 bases aligning to TRBD1. This CDR3 has 13 residues. The germline CDR1 and CDR2 sequences are MDHEN and SYDVKM. With V trimmed by 5 bases and J by 10 bases, 9 bases remained unmatched. CDR3 region: CASSLGTGKVQYF. The CDR3 region has the DNA TGTGCCAGCAGTCTCGGGACAGGGAAGGTACAGTACTTC.

The chain links TRBV24-1 to TRBJ2-5; D may be TRBD2 (6 bases). The CDR3 consists of 16 residues. The germline V and J ends were trimmed by 4 bases and 5 bases, with 19 bases remaining between them. Germline assignment: CDR1 KGHDR and CDR2 SFDVKD. The CDR3 loop reads CATSDQGTGERETQYF. The CDR3 DNA reads as TGTGCCACCAGTGACCAAGGGACGGGAGAACGTGAGACCCAGTACTTC.

This chain links TRBV7-3 with TRBJ2-3; 12 bases are a match to TRBD2. Trimming cost V 2 bases and J 5 bases; bases outside gene matches: 2. CDR3 length: 15 amino acids. Per germline, CDR1 SGHTA and CDR2 FQGTGA. In nucleotides, the CDR3 is TGTGCCAGCAGCTTACTAGCGGGAGGGGGAGATACGCAGTATTTT. Translated, it gives CASSLLAGGGDTQYF.

A word on this clone: At the DNA level, this CDR3 is encoded by other sequences in the same sample as well. V gene TRBV20-1 combines with J gene TRBJ2-5; TRBD2 is a possible D gene (5 bases). Trimming removed 1 base at V and 5 bases at J, with 5 bases between. This CDR3 region has 11 residues. Germline assignment: CDR1 DFQATT and CDR2 SNEGSKA (reference sequence). In DNA, the CDR3 is TGCAGTGCTAGAGGGGAGGAGACCCAGTACTTC. Its translation: CSARGEETQYF.

The J gene is TRBJ1-5, the V gene TRBV30; no clear D. The CDR3 has 13 amino acids. V dropped 2 bases and J dropped 3 bases, with 8 bases sitting between them. Germline V gene lookup returns CDR1 GTSNPN and CDR2 SVGIG (reference sequence). CDR3 coding DNA: TGTGCCTGGAGTAGCGGGGACAATCAGCCCCAGCATTTT. It encodes CAWSSGDNQPQHF.

The J gene is TRBJ2-5, the V gene TRBV5-4, with D possibly matching TRBD1 (5 bases). The CDR3 has 13 residues. Germline V gives CDR1 SGHNT, CDR2 YYREEE (reference sequence). V lost 10 bases and J lost 1, with 14 bases in between. The CDR3: CAGAGQGQETQYF. Written as DNA, the CDR3 is TGTGCCGGGGCAGGCCAGGGCCAAGAGACCCAGTACTTC.

The V and J genes are TRBV7-3 and TRBJ2-7, with 9 positions matching TRBD2. The length of the CDR3 is 13 residues. Germline trimming cut 5 bases from V and 3 bases from J; bases unmatched to any gene: 2. CDR1 is SGHTA and CDR2 is FQGTGA in the germline V gene. CDR3 nucleotide sequence: TGTGCCAGCAGCCCGACTAGCGGCTACGAGCAGTACTTC. This gives the protein CASSPTSGYEQYF.

The gene calls are TRBV6-5 and TRBJ1-1; weak D call: TRBD1 (6 bases). Per germline, CDR1 MNHEY and CDR2 SVGAGI. Trimming pared 6 bases from V and 4 bases from J, leaving 9 bases between. CDR3 length: 12 amino acids. The CDR3: CASRRGFTEAFF. The CDR3 DNA follows: TGTGCCAGCAGAAGGGGGTTCACTGAAGCTTTCTTT.

The chain carries TRBV18 and TRBJ2-7, with 7 nucleotides matching TRBD2. This CDR3 has 15 amino acids. The trim removed 6 bases at V and 7 bases at J, leaving 15 bases unmatched. CDR1 and CDR2 (germline): KGHSH, LQKENI. CDR3 bases: TGTGCCAGCTCCTATGAGACGGGCGGGAGTGGTGAGCAGTACTTC. As protein: CASSYETGGSGEQYF.

This chain uses TRBV19 with TRBJ2-1; 9 bases are a match to TRBD2. This CDR3 has 16 amino acids. V was clipped by 2 bases and J by 5 bases; unmatched bases: 7. Germline values: CDR1 LNHDA, CDR2 SQIVND (reference sequence). CDR3 sequence reads: CASSIMAGGPHNEQFF. CDR3 sequence (DNA): TGTGCCAGTAGTATAATGGCGGGAGGGCCCCACAATGAGCAGTTCTTC. The full variable domain, with the rest looked up from reference TRBV19 and TRBJ2-1, is DGGITQSPKYLFRKEGQNVTLSCEQNLNHDAMYWYRQDPGQGLRLIYYSQIVNDFQKGDIAEGYSVSREKKESFPLTVTSAQKNPTAFYLCASSIMAGGPHNEQFFGPGTRLTVL.

This clone came up once. The CDR3 bases are TGCGCCAGCAGCCAAACGATGGGGCCGGGCACTGAAGCTTTCTTT. Translated, it gives CASSQTMGPGTEAFF. V gene TRBV4-3 combines with J gene TRBJ1-1, with a tentative D call TRBD1 (5 bases). This CDR3 comprises 15 residues. The germline CDR1 and CDR2 sequences are LGHNA and YSLEER. V was trimmed by 2 bases and J by 4 bases, leaving 14 bases between them.

V usage is TRBV28 and J usage is TRBJ2-3; D is unresolved. This CDR3 has 15 residues. Germline CDR1 reads MDHEN; CDR2 reads SYDVKM. The germline V and J ends were trimmed by 5 bases and 1 base, with 13 bases remaining between them. The CDR3 is CASSPGVGGTDTQYF. The CDR3 DNA reads TGTGCCAGCAGTCCTGGCGTCGGCGGCACAGATACGCAGTATTTT. Looking up the rest from reference TRBV28 and TRBJ2-3 gives the full variable domain: DVKVTQSSRYLVKRTGEKVFLECVQDMDHENMFWYRQDPGLGLRLIYFSYDVKMKEKGDIPEGYSVSREKKERFSLILESASTNQTSMYLCASSPGVGGTDTQYFGPGTRLTVL.

V usage is TRBV6-4 and J usage is TRBJ2-1; 10 positions agree with TRBD1. The CDR3 covers 15 residues. Germline assignment: CDR1 MRHNA and CDR2 SNTAGT. Losses at the gene ends were 2 bases for V and 4 bases for J; bases not matched to a gene: 2. For the CDR3, the DNA is TGTGCCAGCAGTGACGGGACAGGGGCGTACAATGAGCAGTTCTTC. Its translation: CASSDGTGAYNEQFF.

The sample holds a few counts of this clone. The chain couples TRBV6-5 to TRBJ2-5; the match to TRBD1 covers 9 bases. Germline trimming cut 5 bases from V and 6 bases from J; bases unmatched to any gene: 10. CDR3 length: 15 residues. Germline CDR1 MNHEY, CDR2 SVGAGI. The CDR3 nucleotides are TGTGCCAGCAGTCTGACAGGGGGGGGTGAAAAGACCCAGTACTTC. It translates to CASSLTGGGEKTQYF.

The J gene is TRBJ2-7, the V gene TRBV21-1. TRBV21-1 is a known pseudogene. The CDR3 has 12 residues. The CDR3 region is CASGGGFHEQYF. The CDR3 bases are TGTGCCAGCGGGGGTGGTTTCCACGAGCAGTACTTC.

The chain uses TRBV27 and TRBJ1-5, with 7 positions matching TRBD1. From germline, CDR1 is MNHEY and CDR2 SMNVEV (reference sequence). CDR3 length: 13 amino acids. Germline trimming cut 4 bases from V and 5 bases from J; bases unmatched to any gene: 2. The CDR3 reads CASSSGGHQPQHF. The CDR3 bases are TGTGCCAGCAGTTCAGGGGGGCATCAGCCCCAGCATTTT.

The chain joins TRBV9 to TRBJ2-3; D unclear. Germline CDR1 and CDR2: SGDLS and YYNGEE. The V end lost 0 bases, the J end lost 4 bases, and 9 bases lay between the germline ends. There are 14 residues in the CDR3. CDR3 nucleotides: TGTGCCAGCAGCGTAGTGGCTGAACCAGATACGCAGTATTTT. It specifies CASSVVAEPDTQYF. The whole variable domain, filled in from reference TRBV9 and TRBJ2-3, reads DSGVTQTPKHLITATGQRVTLRCSPRSGDLSVYWYQQSLDQGLQFLIQYYNGEERAKGNILERFSAQQFPDLHSELNLSSLELGDSALYFCASSVVAEPDTQYFGPGTRLTVL.

This clone was counted between two and nine times. The V call is TRBV29-1, the J call TRBJ1-2, with 7 bases matching TRBD1. The CDR3 is 13 amino acids. After removal of 0 bases from V and 3 bases from J, the junction contained 1 base not matched to a gene. The germline gives CDR1 SQVTM, CDR2 ANQGSEA. CDR3 sequence reads: CSVEEGQYYGYTF. CDR3 nucleotide sequence: TGCAGCGTTGAAGAGGGACAGTACTATGGCTACACCTTC.

The V gene is TRBV7-9, the J gene TRBJ1-5; D unresolved. Germline CDR1 and CDR2: SEHNR and FQNEAQ (reference sequence). Trimming left V 1 base short and J 5 bases short, with 3 bases between. This CDR3 region has 12 residues. The chain's CDR3 is CASSLGDQPQHF. The DNA of the CDR3 is TGTGCCAGCAGCTTAGGGGATCAGCCCCAGCATTTT. The full variable domain, completed using reference TRBV7-9 and TRBJ1-5, is DTGVSQNPRHKITKRGQNVTFRCDPISEHNRLYWYRQTLGQGPEFLTYFQNEAQLEKSRLLSDRFSAERPKGSFSTLEIQRTEQGDSAMYLCASSLGDQPQHFGDGTRLSIL.

The genes are TRBV13 and TRBJ2-7, with D possibly TRBD2 on 6 matching bases. Germline-derived CDR1 and CDR2 are PRHDT and FYEKMQ (reference sequence). Trimming removed 5 bases from V and 0 bases from J, with 17 bases in between. This CDR3 comprises 16 residues. In nucleotides, the CDR3 is TGTGCCAGCAGCCAGACCCTAGCGAGACGCTCCTACGAGCAGTACTTC. This codes for CASSQTLARRSYEQYF.

V gene TRBV23-1 combines with J gene TRBJ1-2; possibly TRBD1 for D (5 bases). TRBV23-1 is an ORF, with its function uncertain. The V and J ends lost 0 bases and 10 bases respectively, with 18 bases between them. CDR3 length: 15 amino acids. CDR3 region: CASSQSSGGLIVYTF. Written as DNA, the CDR3 is TGCGCCAGCAGTCAATCCAGCGGGGGGTTGATTGTCTACACCTTC.

The chain joins TRBV5-1 to TRBJ2-2; D call uncertain. Germline loops: CDR1 SGHRS, CDR2 YFSETQ. Trimming removed 1 base at V and 4 bases at J, with 8 bases between. The CDR3 spans 14 residues. Here the CDR3 DNA reads TGCGCCAGCAGCTTGAAAGGGCTCACCGGGGAGCTGTTTTTT. It translates to CASSLKGLTGELFF.